The source of this TCR beta chain is a study of CD8 T cells in ankylosing spondylitis. MiXCR, run by TCRdb on the 5' RACE reads, gives a single entry per CDR3 protein. The data contain around 180,000 distinct CDR3 sequences, 18% of them singletons. To note about this clonotype: A read error is possible here, since a much larger clone lies one base away.

CDR3 length: 15 amino acids. The sequence was obtained from a male donor aged 5 to 29 with ankylosing spondylitis or in good health (not recorded which). V gene TRBV12-3 or TRBV12-4 combines with J gene TRBJ1-2, with 7 bases matching TRBD1. What was sequenced was blood, either unsorted or a sorted T cell fraction (not recorded which). This CDR3 is CASSYLDIRRQGYPF. The DNA of the CDR3 is TGTGCCAGCAGCTACCTCGATATACGGCGACAGGGCTACCCCTTC.